This is a list of T cell receptor beta chains from one sample in a study of regulatory T cells in long-lasting Graves disease. TCRdb fed the multiplex PCR reads into MiXCR, producing one record per CDR3 protein. The sample has 500,000 or so distinct CDR3 sequences, 13% to 15% seen once. The data also belong to a second study, concerning T cells in Graves' hyperthyroidism and ophthalmopathy.

This specimen consisted of peripheral blood mononuclear cells (PBMCs), obtained at new diagnosis, from a patient treated with antithyroid drugs. Receptor source: a woman in her forties or fifties with Graves disease. Both conserved end residues are part of each CDR3. The D gene is left open where the match is weak.

d_gene: .; j_gene: TRBJ1-2; v_gene: TRBV28; CDR3aa: CASSPPQGNYGYTF
d_gene: .; j_gene: TRBJ1-1; v_gene: TRBV28; CDR3aa: CVSRTSNTEAFF
d_gene: .; j_gene: TRBJ2-1; v_gene: TRBV2; CDR3aa: CASKISSGNEQFF
d_gene: .; j_gene: TRBJ2-2; v_gene: TRBV13; CDR3aa: CASSAQGSGNTGELFF
d_gene: TRBD2; j_gene: TRBJ2-5; v_gene: TRBV30; CDR3aa: CAWAGEETQYF
d_gene: TRBD1; j_gene: TRBJ1-2; v_gene: TRBV4-1; CDR3aa: CASSQADRGYGYTF
d_gene: .; j_gene: TRBJ2-5; v_gene: TRBV6-1; CDR3aa: CASSEGRGMETQYF
d_gene: .; j_gene: TRBJ2-2; v_gene: TRBV10-2; CDR3aa: CASSESGSGELFF
d_gene: .; j_gene: TRBJ1-6; v_gene: TRBV28; CDR3aa: CASRELGGRSYNSPLHF
d_gene: TRBD2; j_gene: TRBJ2-3; v_gene: TRBV9; CDR3aa: CASSVGGLASDTQYF
d_gene: .; j_gene: TRBJ1-2; v_gene: TRBV30; CDR3aa: CAWSYQGFYGYTF
d_gene: TRBD2; j_gene: TRBJ2-5; v_gene: TRBV9; CDR3aa: CASSGGLAGGEETQYF
d_gene: TRBD1; j_gene: TRBJ2-7; v_gene: TRBV12-3/TRBV12-4; CDR3aa: CASSEERGRAYEQYF
d_gene: .; j_gene: TRBJ1-1; v_gene: TRBV10-3; CDR3aa: CAIRTPTGNTEAFF
d_gene: .; j_gene: TRBJ1-5; v_gene: TRBV4-1; CDR3aa: CASSPRETSNQPQHF
d_gene: .; j_gene: TRBJ2-7; v_gene: TRBV27; CDR3aa: CASSWAGVGYEQYF
d_gene: TRBD1; j_gene: TRBJ2-7; v_gene: TRBV20-1; CDR3aa: CSARGTTGSYEQYF